One sample yielded the 10 T cell receptor beta chains listed below, sequenced in a study of cytomegalovirus exposure and HLA in healthy donors. PCR used 60 Vbeta primers and 13 Jbeta primers. Sequencing was performed with immunoSEQ multiplex PCR; in TCRdb, only in-frame clones are kept and a portion is missing. The table lists over 100,000 clones, with under 7% in the top ten. Source material: PBMCs. The receptors come from a man aged 40-49 years in good health and CMV-seropositive.

The chain employs TRBV10-3 and TRBJ1-4; 7 nucleotides align to TRBD1. After removal of 6 bases from V and 3 bases from J, the junction contained 4 bases not matched to a gene. The germline V gene encodes CDR1 ENHRY and CDR2 SYGVKD. This CDR3 contains 14 residues. CDR3 loop: CAISEGASNEKLFF. CDR3 in DNA: TGTGCCATCAGCGAGGGGGCCTCTAATGAAAAACTGTTTTTT.

The J gene is TRBJ1-2, the V gene TRBV16, with a weak D call TRBD1 (5 bases). Trimming took off 4 bases at V and 5 bases at J, with 20 bases between the two ends. The CDR3 is 16 residues long. Looked up from germline, CDR1 is KGHSY and CDR2 is FQNENV. DNA of the CDR3: TGTGCCAGCAGCCTGCGGGACGGCGGACCCGTTTATGGCTACACCTTC. This sequence encodes CASSLRDGGPVYGYTF.

CDR3: CASSTGTLPTEAFF. DNA for the CDR3: TGTGCCAGCAGCACCGGGACTCTCCCCACTGAAGCTTTCTTT. The chain carries TRBV9 and TRBJ1-1; a weak D match, TRBD1 (5 bases). CDR3 size: 14 residues. The V end lost 4 bases, the J end lost 4 bases, and 14 bases lay between the germline ends. Germline values: CDR1 SGDLS, CDR2 YYNGEE.

The chain is built from TRBV2 and TRBJ2-2; D is ambiguous. Germline V gene sequence: CDR1 SNHLY, CDR2 FYNNEI. This CDR3 contains 14 residues. The germline V and J ends were trimmed by 5 bases and 6 bases, with 13 bases remaining between them. The CDR3 bases are TGTGCCAGCAGTAGCTTCTCGGGTTCCGGGGAGCTGTTTTTT. As protein: CASSSFSGSGELFF.

The genes are TRBV11-2 and TRBJ2-7, with D perhaps matching TRBD2 (7 bases). V lost 6 bases to trimming and J lost 2 bases, with 11 bases between them. Germline CDR1 and CDR2: SGHAT and FQNNGV. CDR3 length equals 13 residues. The CDR3 coding sequence is TGTGCCAGCAGTCGAGGGGGGGCCTACGAGCAGTACTTC. The encoded protein is CASSRGGAYEQYF. Full variable domain (outside the CDR3, taken from reference TRBV11-2 and TRBJ2-7): EAGVAQSPRYKIIEKRQSVAFWCNPISGHATLYWYQQILGQGPKLLIQFQNNGVVDDSQLPKDRFSAERLKGVDSTLKIQPAKLEDSAVYLCASSRGGAYEQYFGPGTRLTVT.

The chain combines TRBV5-4 with TRBJ2-4, with 8 bases matching TRBD1. The CDR3 totals 15 residues. CDR1 and CDR2 from the germline V gene are SGHNT and YYREEE (reference sequence). Trimming cost V 4 bases and J 1 base; bases outside gene matches: 4. The CDR3 reads CASSDRGDAKNIQYF. The CDR3 region has the DNA TGTGCCAGCAGCGACAGGGGCGATGCCAAAAACATTCAGTACTTC.

This sequence joins TRBV6-5 and TRBJ2-5, with D possibly being TRBD2 (5 bases). The CDR3 extends over 15 amino acids. The germline CDR1 and CDR2 sequences are MNHEY and SVGAGI. Trimming left V 6 bases short and J 5 bases short, with 19 bases between. The CDR3: CASSRLRVTGETQYF. The DNA of the CDR3 is TGTGCCAGCAGCCGACTGAGGGTAACCGGGGAGACCCAGTACTTC.

This chain links TRBV6-1 with TRBJ1-2, with D hard to call. Looked up from germline, CDR1 is MNHNS and CDR2 is SASEGT. Trimming pared 5 bases from V and 4 bases from J, leaving 11 bases between. CDR3 length: 13 amino acids. The DNA for the CDR3 is TGTGCCAGCAGTTCTAATCGCGCCTATGGCTACACCTTC. Protein: CASSSNRAYGYTF.

CDR3 nucleotides: TGCGCCAGCAGCTCTCAAGATGTCGGCGGGGAGCTGTTTTTT. This translates into CASSSQDVGGELFF. The genes are TRBV5-1 and TRBJ2-2; D is uncertain. CDR1 SGHRS and CDR2 YFSETQ come from the germline V gene. The CDR3 sequence is 14 residues long. V lost 3 bases and J lost 7, with 13 bases in between.

V is TRBV5-1 and J is TRBJ1-2; D gene uncertain. CDR1 and CDR2 from the germline V gene are SGHRS and YFSETQ. CDR3 size: 15 residues. V lost 7 bases, J lost 2 bases, and 18 bases lay in between. CDR3 in amino acids: CASSNSQNSNYGYTF. CDR3 sequence (DNA): TGCGCCAGCTCAAATTCCCAGAATTCCAACTATGGCTACACCTTC.